This paragraph covers one T cell receptor beta chain sequence. The CDR3 is made up of 14 amino acids. CDR1 is MNHEY and CDR2 is SVGEGT in the germline V gene. V was clipped by 8 bases and J by 7 bases; unmatched bases: 9. Regions amplified from RNA transcripts were the TCR beta CDR3 regions. First-round RT-PCR targeting the TCR CDR3 was performed with the HTBI primer set. TCRdb reanalysed the multiplex PCR reads using MiXCR and keeps one entry per CDR3 protein. The sample yields some 580,000 distinct CDR3 sequences, more than 15% seen once. The data were taken from a study of T cells in Graves' hyperthyroidism and ophthalmopathy.

This chain connects TRBV6-2 or TRBV6-3 to TRBJ1-4, with 8 bases aligning to TRBD1. Sequences were obtained from blood. This receptor was identified in a woman in her forties with Graves' ophthalmopathy. Written as DNA, the CDR3 is TGTGCCAGCGGAATGCAGGGGGCGAGTGAAAAACTGTTTTTT. Translating it yields CASGMQGASEKLFF.